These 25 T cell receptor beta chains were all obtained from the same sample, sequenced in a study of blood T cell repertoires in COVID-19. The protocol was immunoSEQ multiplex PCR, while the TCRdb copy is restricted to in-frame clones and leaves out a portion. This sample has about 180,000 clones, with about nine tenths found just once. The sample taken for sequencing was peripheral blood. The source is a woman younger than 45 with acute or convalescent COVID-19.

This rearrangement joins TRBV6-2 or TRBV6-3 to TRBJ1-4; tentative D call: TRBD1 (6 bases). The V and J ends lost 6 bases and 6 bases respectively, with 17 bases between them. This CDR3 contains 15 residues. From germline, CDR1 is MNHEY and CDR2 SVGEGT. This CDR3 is CASSPPGHGDEKLFF. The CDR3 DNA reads TGTGCCAGCAGCCCCCCGGGACACGGGGATGAAAAACTGTTTTTT.

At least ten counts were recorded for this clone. The CDR3 nucleotides are TGTGCCAGCAGTGTCCCGGGGGGCGGGGACTCTGGGGAGCTGTTTTTT. Its protein is CASSVPGGGDSGELFF. The chain links TRBV9 to TRBJ2-2; possible D gene TRBD2, 7 bases. Germline V gene data show CDR1 as SGDLS and CDR2 as YYNGEE. The CDR3 runs to 16 residues. Trimming pared 5 bases from V and 8 bases from J, leaving 22 bases between.

CDR3 DNA: TGTGCCAGCTCAGCCGAGCAGGGGGCCTATGGCTACACCTTC. Its protein is CASSAEQGAYGYTF. The gene calls are TRBV18 and TRBJ1-2; 8 bases line up with TRBD1. This CDR3 region has 14 residues. Germline V gene data show CDR1 as KGHSH and CDR2 as LQKENI. J was trimmed by 4 bases and V by 5 bases; bases with no gene match: 6.

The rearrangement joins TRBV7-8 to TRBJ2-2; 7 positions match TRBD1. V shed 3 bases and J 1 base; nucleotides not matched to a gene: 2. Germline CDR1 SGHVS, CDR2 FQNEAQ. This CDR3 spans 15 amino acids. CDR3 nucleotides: TGTGCCAGCAGCTTGGGGACAGTGAACACCGGGGAGCTGTTTTTT. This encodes CASSLGTVNTGELFF.

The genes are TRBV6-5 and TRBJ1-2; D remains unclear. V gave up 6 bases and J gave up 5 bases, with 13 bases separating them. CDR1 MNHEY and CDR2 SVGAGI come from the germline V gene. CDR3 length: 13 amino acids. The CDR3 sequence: CASRPFTLYGYTF. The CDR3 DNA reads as TGTGCCAGCAGGCCCTTCACTTTGTATGGCTACACCTTC.

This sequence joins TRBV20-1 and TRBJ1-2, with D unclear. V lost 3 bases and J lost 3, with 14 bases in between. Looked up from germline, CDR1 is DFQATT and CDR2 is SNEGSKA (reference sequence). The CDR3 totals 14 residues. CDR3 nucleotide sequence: TGCAGTGCTAGTATTCTGGGCATAGACTATGGCTACACCTTC. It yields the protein CSASILGIDYGYTF.

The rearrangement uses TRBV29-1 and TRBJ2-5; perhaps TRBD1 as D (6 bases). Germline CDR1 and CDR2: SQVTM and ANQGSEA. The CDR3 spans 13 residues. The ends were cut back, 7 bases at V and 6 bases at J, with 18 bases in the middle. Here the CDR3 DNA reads TGCAGCGCTGGGGGCAACAGGTTTCAGACCCAGTACTTC. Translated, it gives CSAGGNRFQTQYF.

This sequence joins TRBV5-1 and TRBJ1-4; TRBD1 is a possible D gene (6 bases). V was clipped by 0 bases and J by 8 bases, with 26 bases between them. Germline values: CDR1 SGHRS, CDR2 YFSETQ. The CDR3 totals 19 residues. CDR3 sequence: CASSLAIAGVKSVGEKLFF. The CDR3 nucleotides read TGCGCCAGCAGCTTGGCTATTGCAGGGGTCAAATCGGTTGGGGAAAAACTGTTTTTT.

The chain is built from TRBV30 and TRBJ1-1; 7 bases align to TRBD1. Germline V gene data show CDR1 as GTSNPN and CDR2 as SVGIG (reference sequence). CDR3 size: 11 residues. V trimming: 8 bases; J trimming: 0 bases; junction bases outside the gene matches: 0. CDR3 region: CAGTVNTEAFF. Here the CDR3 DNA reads TGTGCCGGGACAGTGAACACTGAAGCTTTCTTT.

The CDR3 is CATTWGGAGNTIYF. The CDR3 region has the DNA TGTGCCACGACTTGGGGAGGGGCAGGGAACACCATATATTTT. This chain connects TRBV7-9 to TRBJ1-3; D perhaps matches TRBD1 (5 bases). Germline CDR1 and CDR2: SEHNR and FQNEAQ (reference sequence). The ends were cut back, 10 bases at V and 7 bases at J, with 20 bases in the middle. The CDR3 has 14 residues.

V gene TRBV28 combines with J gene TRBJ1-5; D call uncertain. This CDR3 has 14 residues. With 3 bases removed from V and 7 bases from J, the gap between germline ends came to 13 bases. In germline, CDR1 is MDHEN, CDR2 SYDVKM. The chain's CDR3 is CASSLVTTNQPQHF. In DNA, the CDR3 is TGTGCCAGCAGTTTGGTCACCACAAACCAGCCCCAGCATTTT.

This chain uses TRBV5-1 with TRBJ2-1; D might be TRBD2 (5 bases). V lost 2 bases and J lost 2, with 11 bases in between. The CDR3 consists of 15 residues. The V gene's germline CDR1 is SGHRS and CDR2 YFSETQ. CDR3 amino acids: CASSLSGSPYNEQFF. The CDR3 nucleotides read TGCGCCAGCAGCTTAAGCGGATCGCCCTACAATGAGCAGTTCTTC.

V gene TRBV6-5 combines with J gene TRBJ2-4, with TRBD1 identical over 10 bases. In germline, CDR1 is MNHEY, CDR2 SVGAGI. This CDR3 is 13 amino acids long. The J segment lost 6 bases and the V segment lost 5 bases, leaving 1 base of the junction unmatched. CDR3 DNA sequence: TGTGCCAGCAGTCGACAGGGGGCAAACATTCAGTACTTC. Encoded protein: CASSRQGANIQYF.

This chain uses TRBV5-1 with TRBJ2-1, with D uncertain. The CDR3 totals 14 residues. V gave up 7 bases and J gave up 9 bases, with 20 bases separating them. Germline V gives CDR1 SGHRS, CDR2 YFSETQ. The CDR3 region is CASGPRTTDSEQFF. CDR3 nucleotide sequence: TGCGCCAGCGGCCCCCGAACTACTGATAGTGAGCAGTTCTTC.

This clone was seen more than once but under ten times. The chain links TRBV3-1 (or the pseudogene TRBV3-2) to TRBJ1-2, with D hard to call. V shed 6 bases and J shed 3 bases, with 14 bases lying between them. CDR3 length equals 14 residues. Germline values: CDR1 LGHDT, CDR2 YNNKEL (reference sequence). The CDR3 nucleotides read TGTGCCAGCAGATTAGGTGGAGGAGACTATGGCTACACCTTC. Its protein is CASRLGGGDYGYTF.

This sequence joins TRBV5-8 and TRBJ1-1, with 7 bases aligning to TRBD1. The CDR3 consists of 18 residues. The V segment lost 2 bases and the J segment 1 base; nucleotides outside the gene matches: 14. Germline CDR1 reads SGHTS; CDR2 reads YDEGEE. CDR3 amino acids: CASSLAYRGGGANTEAFF. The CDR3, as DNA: TGTGCCAGCAGCTTAGCTTACAGGGGTGGTGGAGCGAACACTGAAGCTTTCTTT. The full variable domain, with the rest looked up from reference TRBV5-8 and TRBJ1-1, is EAGVTQSPTHLIKTRGQQATLRCSPISGHTSVYWYQQALGLGLQFLLWYDEGEERNRGNFPPRFSGRQFPNYSSELNVNALELEDSALYLCASSLAYRGGGANTEAFFGQGTRLTVV.

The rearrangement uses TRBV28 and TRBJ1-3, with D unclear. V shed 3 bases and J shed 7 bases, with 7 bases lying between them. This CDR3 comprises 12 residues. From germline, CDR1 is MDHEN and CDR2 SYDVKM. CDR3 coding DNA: TGTGCCAGCAGTTTTGGTGCGAACACCATATATTTT. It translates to CASSFGANTIYF. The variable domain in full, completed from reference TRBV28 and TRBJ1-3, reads DVKVTQSSRYLVKRTGEKVFLECVQDMDHENMFWYRQDPGLGLRLIYFSYDVKMKEKGDIPEGYSVSREKKERFSLILESASTNQTSMYLCASSFGANTIYFGEGSWLTVV.

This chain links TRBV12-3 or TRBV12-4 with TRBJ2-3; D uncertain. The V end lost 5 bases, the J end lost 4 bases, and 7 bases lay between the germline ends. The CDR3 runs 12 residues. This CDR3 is CASSRRPDTQYF. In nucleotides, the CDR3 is TGTGCCAGCAGTCGCAGGCCAGATACGCAGTATTTT.

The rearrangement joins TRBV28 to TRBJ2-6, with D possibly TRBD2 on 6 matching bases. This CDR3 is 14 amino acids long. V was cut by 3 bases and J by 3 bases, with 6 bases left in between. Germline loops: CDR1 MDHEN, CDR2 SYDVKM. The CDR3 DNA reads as TGTGCCAGCAGTTTGACTAGTGGGGCCAACGTCCTGACTTTC. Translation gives CASSLTSGANVLTF.

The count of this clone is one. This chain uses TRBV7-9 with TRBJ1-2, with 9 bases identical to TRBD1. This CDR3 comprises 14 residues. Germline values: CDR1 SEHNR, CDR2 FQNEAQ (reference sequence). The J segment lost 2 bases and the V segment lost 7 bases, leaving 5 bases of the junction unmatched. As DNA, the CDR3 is TGTGCCAGCACTGCGGACAGGGGAAACTATGGCTACACCTTC. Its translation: CASTADRGNYGYTF. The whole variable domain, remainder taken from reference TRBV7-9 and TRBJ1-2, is DTGVSQNPRHKITKRGQNVTFRCDPISEHNRLYWYRQTLGQGPEFLTYFQNEAQLEKSRLLSDRFSAERPKGSFSTLEIQRTEQGDSAMYLCASTADRGNYGYTFGSGTRLTVV.

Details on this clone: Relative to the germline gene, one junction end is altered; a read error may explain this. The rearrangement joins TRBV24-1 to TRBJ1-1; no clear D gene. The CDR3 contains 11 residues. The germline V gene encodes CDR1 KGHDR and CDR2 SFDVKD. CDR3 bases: TGTGCCCCCAGCCGGGGCACTGAAGCTTTCTTT. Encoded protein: CAPSRGTEAFF.

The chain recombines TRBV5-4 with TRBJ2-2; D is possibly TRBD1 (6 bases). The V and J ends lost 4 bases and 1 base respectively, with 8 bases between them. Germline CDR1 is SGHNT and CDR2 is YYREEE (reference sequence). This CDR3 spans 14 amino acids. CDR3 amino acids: CASSQGMNTGELFF. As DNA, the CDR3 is TGTGCCAGCAGCCAGGGGATGAACACCGGGGAGCTGTTTTTT.

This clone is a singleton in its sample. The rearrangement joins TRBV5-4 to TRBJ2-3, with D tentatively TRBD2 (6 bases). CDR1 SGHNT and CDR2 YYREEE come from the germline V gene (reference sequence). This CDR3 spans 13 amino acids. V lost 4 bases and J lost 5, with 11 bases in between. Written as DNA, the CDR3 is TGTGCCAGCAGCCTTCCAGCGGGAGATACGCAGTATTTT. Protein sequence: CASSLPAGDTQYF. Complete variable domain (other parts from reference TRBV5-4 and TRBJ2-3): ETGVTQSPTHLIKTRGQQVTLRCSSQSGHNTVSWYQQALGQGPQFIFQYYREEENGRGNFPPRFSGLQFPNYSSELNVNALELDDSALYLCASSLPAGDTQYFGPGTRLTVL.

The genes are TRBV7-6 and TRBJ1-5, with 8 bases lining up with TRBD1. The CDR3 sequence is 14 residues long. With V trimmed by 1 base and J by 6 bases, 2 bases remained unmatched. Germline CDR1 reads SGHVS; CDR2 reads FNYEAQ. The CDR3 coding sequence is TGTGCCAGCAGCTTAGGGCAGGGGGCTCAGCCCCAGCATTTT. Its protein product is CASSLGQGAQPQHF.

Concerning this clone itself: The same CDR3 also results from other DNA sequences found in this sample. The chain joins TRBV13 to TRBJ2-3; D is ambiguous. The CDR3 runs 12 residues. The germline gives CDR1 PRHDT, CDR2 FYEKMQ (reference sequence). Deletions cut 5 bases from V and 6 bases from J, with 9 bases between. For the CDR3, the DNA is TGTGCCAGCAGCCTATTCCCTGATACGCAGTATTTT. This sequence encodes CASSLFPDTQYF.